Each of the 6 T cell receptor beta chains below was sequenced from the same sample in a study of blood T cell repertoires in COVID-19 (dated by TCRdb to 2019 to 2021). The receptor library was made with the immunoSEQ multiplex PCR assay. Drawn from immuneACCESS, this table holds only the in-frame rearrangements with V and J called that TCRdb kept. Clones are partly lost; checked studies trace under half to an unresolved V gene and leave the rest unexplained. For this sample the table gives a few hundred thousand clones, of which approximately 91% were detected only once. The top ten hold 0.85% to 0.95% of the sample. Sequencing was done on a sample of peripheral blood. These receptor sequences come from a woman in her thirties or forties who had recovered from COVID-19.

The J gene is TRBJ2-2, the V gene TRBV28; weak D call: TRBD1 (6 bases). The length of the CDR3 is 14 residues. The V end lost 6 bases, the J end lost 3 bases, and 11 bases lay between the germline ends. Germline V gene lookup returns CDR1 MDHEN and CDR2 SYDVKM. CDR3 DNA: TGTGCCAGCAGGATACAGGGATACACCGGGGAGCTGTTTTTT. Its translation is CASRIQGYTGELFF. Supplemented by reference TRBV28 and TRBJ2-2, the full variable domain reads DVKVTQSSRYLVKRTGEKVFLECVQDMDHENMFWYRQDPGLGLRLIYFSYDVKMKEKGDIPEGYSVSREKKERFSLILESASTNQTSMYLCASRIQGYTGELFFGEGSRLTVL.

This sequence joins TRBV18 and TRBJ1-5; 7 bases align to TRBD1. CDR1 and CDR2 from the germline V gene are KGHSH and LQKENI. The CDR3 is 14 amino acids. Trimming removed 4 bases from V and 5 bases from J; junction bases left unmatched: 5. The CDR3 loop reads CASSLTGRYQPQHF. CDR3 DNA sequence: TGTGCCAGCTCACTGACAGGGAGGTATCAGCCCCAGCATTTT.

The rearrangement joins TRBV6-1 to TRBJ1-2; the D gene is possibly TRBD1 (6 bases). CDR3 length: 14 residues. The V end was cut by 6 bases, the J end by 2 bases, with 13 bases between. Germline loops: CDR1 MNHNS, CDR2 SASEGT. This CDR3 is CASRRQDTNYGYTF. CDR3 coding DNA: TGTGCCAGCAGGAGACAGGATACCAACTATGGCTACACCTTC.

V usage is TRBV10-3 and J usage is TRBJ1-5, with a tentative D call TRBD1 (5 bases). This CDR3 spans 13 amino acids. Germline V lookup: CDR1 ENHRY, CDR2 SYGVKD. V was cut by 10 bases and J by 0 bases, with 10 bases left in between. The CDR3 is CATTGNSNQPQHF. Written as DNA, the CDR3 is TGTGCCACTACAGGAAATAGCAATCAGCCCCAGCATTTT.

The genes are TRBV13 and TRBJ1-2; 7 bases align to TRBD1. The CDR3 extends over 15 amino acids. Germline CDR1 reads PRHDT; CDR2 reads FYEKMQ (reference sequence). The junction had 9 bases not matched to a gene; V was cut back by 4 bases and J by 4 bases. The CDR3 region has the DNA TGTGCCAGCAGCTCACAAGGGACAGCTACCTATGGCTACACCTTC. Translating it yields CASSSQGTATYGYTF.

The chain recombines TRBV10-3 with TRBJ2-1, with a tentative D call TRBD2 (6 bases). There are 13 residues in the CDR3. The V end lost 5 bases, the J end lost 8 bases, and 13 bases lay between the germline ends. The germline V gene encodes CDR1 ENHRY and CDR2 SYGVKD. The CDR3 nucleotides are TGTGCCATCAGTACCCCTAGCGCTTATGAGCAGTTCTTC. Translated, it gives CAISTPSAYEQFF.